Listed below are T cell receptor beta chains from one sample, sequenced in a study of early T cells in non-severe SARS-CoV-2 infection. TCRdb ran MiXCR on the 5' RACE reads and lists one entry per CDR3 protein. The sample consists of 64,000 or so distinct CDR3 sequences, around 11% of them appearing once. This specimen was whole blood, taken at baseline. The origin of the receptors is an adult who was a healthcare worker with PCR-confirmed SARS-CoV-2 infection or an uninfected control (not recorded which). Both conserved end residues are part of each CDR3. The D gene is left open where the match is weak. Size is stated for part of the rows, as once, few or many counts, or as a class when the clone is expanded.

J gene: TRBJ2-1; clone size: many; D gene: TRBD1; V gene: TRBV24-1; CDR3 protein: CATGTEVNEQFF; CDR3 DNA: TGTGCCACCGGGACAGAGGTCAATGAGCAGTTCTTC
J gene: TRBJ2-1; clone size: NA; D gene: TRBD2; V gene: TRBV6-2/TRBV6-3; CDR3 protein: CASNKGRSAGGPRIEQFF; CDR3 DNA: TGTGCCAGCAATAAGGGACGGTCAGCGGGGGGGCCGCGGATTGAGCAGTTCTTC
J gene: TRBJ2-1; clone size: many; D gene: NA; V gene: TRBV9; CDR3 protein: CASSAFSESSYNEQFF; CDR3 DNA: TGTGCCAGCAGCGCCTTTAGCGAGAGCTCCTACAATGAGCAGTTCTTC
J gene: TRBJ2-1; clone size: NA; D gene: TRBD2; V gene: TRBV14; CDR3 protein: CASRPGLAGTPYNEQFF; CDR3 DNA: TGTGCCAGCAGACCGGGACTAGCGGGGACCCCCTACAATGAGCAGTTCTTC
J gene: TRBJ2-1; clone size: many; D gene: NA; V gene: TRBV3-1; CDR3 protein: CASSQDWGARAYNEQFF; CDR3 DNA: TGTGCCAGCAGCCAAGATTGGGGGGCGCGGGCCTACAATGAGCAGTTCTTC
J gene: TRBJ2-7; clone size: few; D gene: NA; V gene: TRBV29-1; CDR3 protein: CSVELIRPYEQYF; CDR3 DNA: TGCAGCGTTGAATTAATTAGGCCGTACGAGCAGTACTTC
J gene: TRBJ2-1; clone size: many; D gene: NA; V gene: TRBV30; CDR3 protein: CAWYEGSSYNEQFF; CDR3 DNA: TGTGCCTGGTACGAAGGGAGCTCCTACAATGAGCAGTTCTTC
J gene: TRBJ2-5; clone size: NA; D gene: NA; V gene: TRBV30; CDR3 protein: CAWSAGRQETQYF; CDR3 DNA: TGTGCCTGGAGTGCCGGACGACAAGAGACCCAGTACTTC
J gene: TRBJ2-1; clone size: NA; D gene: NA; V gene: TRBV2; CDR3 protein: CASSNPRGGGLNNEQFF; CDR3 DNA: TGTGCCAGCAGCAATCCCCGAGGGGGGGGCCTAAACAATGAGCAGTTCTTC
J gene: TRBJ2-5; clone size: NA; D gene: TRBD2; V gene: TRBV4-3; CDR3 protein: CASSQVAGGVATQYF; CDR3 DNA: TGCGCCAGCAGCCAAGTAGCGGGCGGCGTGGCGACCCAGTACTTC
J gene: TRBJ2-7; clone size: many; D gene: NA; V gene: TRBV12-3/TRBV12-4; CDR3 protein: CASSPQLGGYEQYF; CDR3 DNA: TGTGCCAGCAGCCCACAACTAGGGGGGTACGAGCAGTACTTC
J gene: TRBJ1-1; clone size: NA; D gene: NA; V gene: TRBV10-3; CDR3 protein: CAISPLGNTEAFF; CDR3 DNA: TGTGCCATCAGTCCCCTGGGAAACACTGAAGCTTTCTTT
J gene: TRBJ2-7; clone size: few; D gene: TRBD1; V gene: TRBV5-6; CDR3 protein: CASSGNRQGSPYEQYF; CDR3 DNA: TGTGCCAGCAGCGGGAACCGACAGGGGAGTCCCTACGAGCAGTACTTC
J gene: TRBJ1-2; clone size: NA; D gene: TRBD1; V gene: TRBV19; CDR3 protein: CASSNGPRDRGRRYGYTF; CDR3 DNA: TGTGCCAGTAGTAATGGGCCCCGGGACAGGGGGCGACGATATGGCTACACCTTC
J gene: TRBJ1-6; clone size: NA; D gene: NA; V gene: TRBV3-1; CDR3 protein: CASSPVVTFGFPLHF; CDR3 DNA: TGTGCCAGCAGCCCTGTTGTCACCTTTGGATTCCCCCTCCACTTT
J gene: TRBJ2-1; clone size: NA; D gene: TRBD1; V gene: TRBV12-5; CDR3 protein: CASGLVQGAPRDNEQFF; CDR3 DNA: TGTGCTAGTGGTTTGGTACAGGGGGCCCCTCGGGACAATGAGCAGTTCTTC
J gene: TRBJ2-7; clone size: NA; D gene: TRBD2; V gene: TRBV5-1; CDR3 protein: CASAGASGGYEQYF; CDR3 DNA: TGCGCCAGCGCGGGGGCTAGCGGGGGCTACGAGCAGTACTTC
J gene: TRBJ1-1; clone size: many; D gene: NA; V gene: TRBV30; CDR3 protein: CAWSVWGNNTEAFF; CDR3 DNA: TGTGCCTGGAGTGTTTGGGGGAATAACACTGAAGCTTTCTTT
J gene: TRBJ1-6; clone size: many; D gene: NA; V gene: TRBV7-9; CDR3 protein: CASKDPGDLKNSPLHF; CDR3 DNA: TGTGCCAGCAAGGACCCAGGGGATTTGAAAAATTCACCCCTCCACTTT
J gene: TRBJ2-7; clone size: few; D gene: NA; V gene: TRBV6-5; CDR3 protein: CASSYSGRVRYEQYF; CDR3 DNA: TGTGCCAGCAGTTACTCGGGCAGGGTGCGCTACGAGCAGTACTTC
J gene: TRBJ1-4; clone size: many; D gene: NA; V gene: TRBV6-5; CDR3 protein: CASSYSIPGRTAQEKLFF; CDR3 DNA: TGTGCCAGCAGTTACTCGATCCCGGGACGGACCGCCCAGGAAAAACTGTTTTTT
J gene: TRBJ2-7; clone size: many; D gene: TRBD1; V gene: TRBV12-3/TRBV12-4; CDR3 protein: CASSLGQGYEQYF; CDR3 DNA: TGTGCCAGCAGTCTTGGACAGGGGTACGAGCAGTACTTC
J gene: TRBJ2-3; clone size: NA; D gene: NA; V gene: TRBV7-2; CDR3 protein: CASGPRLPLTQYF; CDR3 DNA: TGTGCCAGCGGACCCCGACTCCCTCTTACGCAGTATTTT
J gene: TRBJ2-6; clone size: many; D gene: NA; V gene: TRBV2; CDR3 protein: CASSGGSSGANVLTF; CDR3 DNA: TGTGCCAGCAGTGGGGGGAGCTCTGGGGCCAACGTCCTGACTTTC
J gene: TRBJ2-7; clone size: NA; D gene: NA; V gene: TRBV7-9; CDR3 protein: CASSLLGQTRSYEQYF; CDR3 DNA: TGTGCCAGCAGCTTACTTGGACAGACACGCTCCTACGAGCAGTACTTC
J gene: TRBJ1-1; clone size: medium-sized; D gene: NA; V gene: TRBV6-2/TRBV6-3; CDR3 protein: CASSVGNTEAFF; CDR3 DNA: TGTGCCAGCAGCGTCGGGAACACTGAAGCTTTCTTT
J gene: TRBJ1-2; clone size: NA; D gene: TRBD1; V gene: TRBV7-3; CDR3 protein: CASSTRQGDGYTF; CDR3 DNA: TGTGCCAGCAGCACCCGACAGGGCGATGGCTACACCTTC
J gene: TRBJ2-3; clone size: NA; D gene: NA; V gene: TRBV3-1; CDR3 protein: CASSQLPTDTQYF; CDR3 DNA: TGTGCCAGCAGCCAACTGCCAACGGATACGCAGTATTTT
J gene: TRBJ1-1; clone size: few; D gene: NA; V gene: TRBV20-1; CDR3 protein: CSASNQMNTEAFF; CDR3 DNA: TGCAGTGCTAGTAATCAAATGAACACTGAAGCTTTCTTT
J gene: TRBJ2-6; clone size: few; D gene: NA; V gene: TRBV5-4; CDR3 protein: CASTRGGAGANVLTF; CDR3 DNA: TGTGCCAGCACCAGGGGCGGGGCTGGGGCCAACGTCCTGACTTTC
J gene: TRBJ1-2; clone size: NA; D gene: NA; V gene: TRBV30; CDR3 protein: CAWSAAPGRPVATF; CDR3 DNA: TGTGCCTGGAGTGCGGCACCGGGACGGCCAGTTGCCACCTTC
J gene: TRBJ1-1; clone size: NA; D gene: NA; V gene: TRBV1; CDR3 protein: CTSSFHRLSTEAFF; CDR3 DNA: TGCACCAGCAGCTTCCACCGACTTAGCACTGAAGCTTTCTTT
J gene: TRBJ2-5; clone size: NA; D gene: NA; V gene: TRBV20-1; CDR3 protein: CSARSDRNRRETQYF; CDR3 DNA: TGCAGTGCTAGATCAGACCGAAATCGCCGAGAGACCCAGTACTTC
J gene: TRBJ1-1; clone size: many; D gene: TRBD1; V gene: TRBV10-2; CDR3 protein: CASGTGVSEAFF; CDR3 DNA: TGCGCCAGCGGGACAGGGGTTTCTGAAGCTTTCTTT
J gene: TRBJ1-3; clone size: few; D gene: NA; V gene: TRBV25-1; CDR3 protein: CASSENTNSGNTIYF; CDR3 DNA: TGTGCCAGCAGTGAAAACACCAACTCTGGAAACACCATATATTTT
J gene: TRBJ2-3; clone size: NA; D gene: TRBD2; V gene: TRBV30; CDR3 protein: CAWSPSGALSSTDTQYF; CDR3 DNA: TGTGCCTGGAGTCCTAGCGGAGCTCTTTCTAGCACAGATACGCAGTATTTT
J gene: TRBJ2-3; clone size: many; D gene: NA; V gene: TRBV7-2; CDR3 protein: CASSLDASTDTQYF; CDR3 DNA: TGTGCCAGCAGCTTAGATGCCTCCACAGATACGCAGTATTTT
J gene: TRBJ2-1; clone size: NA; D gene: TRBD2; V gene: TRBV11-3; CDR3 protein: CASSLGRISGGTPVIF; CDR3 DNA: TGTGCCAGCAGCTTAGGACGTATAAGCGGGGGGACCCCTGTAATCTTC
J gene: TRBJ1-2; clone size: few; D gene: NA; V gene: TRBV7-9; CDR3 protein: CASSWDGNYGYTF; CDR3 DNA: TGTGCCAGCAGCTGGGACGGAAACTATGGCTACACCTTC
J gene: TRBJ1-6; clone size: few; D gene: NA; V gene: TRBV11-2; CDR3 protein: CASSLGALSYNSPLHF; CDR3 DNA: TGTGCCAGCAGCTTAGGGGCCCTCTCCTATAATTCACCCCTCCACTTT
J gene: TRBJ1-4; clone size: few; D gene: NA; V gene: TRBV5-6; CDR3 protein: CASSFRASGEKLFF; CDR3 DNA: TGTGCCAGCAGCTTCAGGGCGAGCGGTGAAAAACTGTTTTTT
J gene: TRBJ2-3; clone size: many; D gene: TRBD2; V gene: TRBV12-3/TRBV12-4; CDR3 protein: CASRASGGASDTQYF; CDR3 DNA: TGTGCCAGCAGGGCTAGCGGGGGGGCTTCAGATACGCAGTATTTT
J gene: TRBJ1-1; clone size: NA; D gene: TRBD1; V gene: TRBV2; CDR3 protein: CASRRDSQSLAFF; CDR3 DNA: TGTGCCAGCAGGAGGGACAGCCAAAGTCTCGCTTTCTTT
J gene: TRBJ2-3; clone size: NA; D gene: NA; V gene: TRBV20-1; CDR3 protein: CSARGGTQYF; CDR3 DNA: TGCAGTGCTAGAGGGGGTACGCAGTATTTT
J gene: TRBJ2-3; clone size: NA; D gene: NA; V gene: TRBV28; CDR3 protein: CASRDIGQITDTQYF; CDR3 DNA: TGTGCCAGCAGGGACATCGGACAGATCACAGATACGCAGTATTTT
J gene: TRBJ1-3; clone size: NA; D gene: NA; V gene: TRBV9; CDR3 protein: CASSVEAENTIYF; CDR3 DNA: TGTGCCAGCAGCGTAGAGGCCGAAAACACCATATATTTT
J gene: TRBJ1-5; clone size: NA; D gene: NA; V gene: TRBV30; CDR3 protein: CACQVGRLSKGTQPQHF; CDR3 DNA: TGTGCCTGCCAGGTAGGAAGGCTGAGTAAGGGGACACAGCCCCAGCATTTT
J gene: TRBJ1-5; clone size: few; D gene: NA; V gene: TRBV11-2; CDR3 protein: CASSSGSYQPQHF; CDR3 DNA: TGTGCCAGCAGCTCTGGCAGCTATCAGCCCCAGCATTTT
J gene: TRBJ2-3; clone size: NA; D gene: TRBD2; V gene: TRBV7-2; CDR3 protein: CASSSLGLAGGLGTQYF; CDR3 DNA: TGTGCCAGCAGCTCGCTGGGCTTAGCGGGGGGGCTCGGTACGCAGTATTTT
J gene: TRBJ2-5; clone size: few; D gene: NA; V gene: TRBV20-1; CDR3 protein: CSARDPRGKQETQYF; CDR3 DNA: TGCAGTGCTAGAGACCCCCGGGGGAAACAAGAGACCCAGTACTTC
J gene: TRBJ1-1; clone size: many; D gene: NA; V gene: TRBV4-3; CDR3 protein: CASSRSSGGLNTEAFF; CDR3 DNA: TGCGCCAGCAGCCGGTCGAGCGGGGGTTTGAACACTGAAGCTTTCTTT
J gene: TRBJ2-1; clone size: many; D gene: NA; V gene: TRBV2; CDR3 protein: CASKRGDGDNEQFF; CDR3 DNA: TGTGCCAGCAAACGAGGGGATGGGGACAATGAGCAGTTCTTC
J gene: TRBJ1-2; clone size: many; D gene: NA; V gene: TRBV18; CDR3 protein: CASSPLTGPDGYTF; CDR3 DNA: TGTGCCAGCTCACCACTCACAGGTCCGGATGGCTACACCTTC
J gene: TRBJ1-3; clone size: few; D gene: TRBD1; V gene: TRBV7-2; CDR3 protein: CASSHEPPGQGSGNTIYF; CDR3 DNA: TGTGCCAGCAGCCATGAGCCACCTGGACAGGGCTCTGGAAACACCATATATTTT